This T cell receptor beta chain was observed in a study of blood T cell repertoires in COVID-19. Study in general: Both acute and convalescent COVID-19 samples were obtained from the United States, Italy and Spain. From T cells, B-cell-depleted T cells, or PBMCs came the material, which was cDNA or gDNA.

Original data processing: By means of reference gene primer amplification, nucleated cell counts were estimated. Assay used: immunoSEQ multiplex PCR; TCRdb lists only in-frame clones, some missing. The V and J calls and clone size come from that table; D and trimming were worked out from the DNA. The table includes about 92,000 clones, roughly 72% detected once. Germline V CDR1 and CDR2: MNHEY, SVGAGI. J was trimmed by 5 bases and V by 0 bases; bases with no gene match: 9. The CDR3 covers 16 residues. A few counts support this clone. V is TRBV6-5 and J is TRBJ2-7; TRBD1 matches at 8 bases. The clonotype comes from an older woman in a cohort sampled during active or convalescent COVID-19. The specimen sequenced was peripheral blood. The CDR3 DNA sequence: TGTGCCAGCAGTTACTCGATCCTTCCAGGGGGCGACGAGCAGTACTTC. The encoded protein is CASSYSILPGGDEQYF.